The 24 T cell receptor beta chains below all came from one sample that was sequenced in a study of blood T cells in healthy people across ages. A second roughly 6 to 11 cycle PCR used barcoded and J-beta primers. MiXCR, applied by TCRdb to the 5' RACE reads, yields one record per CDR3 protein. The sample lists roughly 2 million distinct CDR3 sequences; 40% to 55% were seen once. The sequencing input was blood. All receptors come from a woman aged 40 to 50 in good health.

The chain combines TRBV5-6 with TRBJ1-2, with D unclear. The germline V gene has CDR1 SGHDT and CDR2 YYEEEE. The CDR3 runs to 16 residues. The germline V and J ends were trimmed by 0 bases and 7 bases, with 19 bases remaining between them. CDR3 protein: CASSLAIQERVSGYTF. CDR3 DNA: TGTGCCAGCAGCTTGGCTATTCAGGAGCGGGTAAGTGGCTACACCTTC.

The J gene is TRBJ1-2, the V gene TRBV10-2; D is undetermined. Germline V gives CDR1 WSHSY, CDR2 SAAADI. V was shortened by 3 bases and J by 4 bases, with 9 bases between the two germline ends. The CDR3 totals 13 residues. The CDR3 sequence: CASSESSPYGYTF. CDR3 coding DNA: TGCGCCAGCAGTGAATCCTCCCCCTATGGCTACACCTTC.

This clonotype was seen only a few times. The chain is built from TRBV4-3 and TRBJ2-7, with 9 bases fitting TRBD1. V lost 4 bases and J lost 7; bases outside the gene matches: 5. Germline-derived CDR1 and CDR2 are LGHNA and YSLEER. This CDR3 region has 13 residues. CDR3 coding DNA: TGCGCCAGCAGCCGGACAGGGGATAGGGAGCAGTACTTC. It is translated as CASSRTGDREQYF.

This rearrangement joins TRBV5-1 to TRBJ1-2, with 7 nucleotides matching TRBD1. V was clipped by 4 bases and J by 7 bases; unmatched bases: 10. This CDR3 has 14 residues. Germline CDR1 is SGHRS and CDR2 is YFSETQ. The CDR3 coding sequence is TGCGCCAGCAGCGTAGGGACAGAGAATGGTGGCTACACCTTC. Encoded protein: CASSVGTENGGYTF.

The rearrangement uses TRBV13 and TRBJ2-5; D perhaps matches TRBD2 (6 bases). Trimming removed 5 bases at V and 1 base at J, with 14 bases between. Germline CDR1 reads PRHDT; CDR2 reads FYEKMQ (reference sequence). This CDR3 contains 15 residues. CDR3 in amino acids: CASSNDRGSQETQYF. CDR3 nucleotides: TGTGCCAGCAGCAACGATCGGGGGAGCCAAGAGACCCAGTACTTC.

The CDR3 loop is CASLDRASYGYTF. The CDR3 DNA reads TGTGCCAGCTTGGACAGGGCAAGCTATGGCTACACCTTC. This chain uses TRBV13 with TRBJ1-2, with TRBD1 identical over 8 bases. Looked up from germline, CDR1 is PRHDT and CDR2 is FYEKMQ (reference sequence). The junction had 6 bases not matched to a gene; V was cut back by 8 bases and J by 4 bases. This CDR3 region has 13 residues.

This clonotype was counted a few times. This chain uses TRBV4-1 with TRBJ2-4; no reliable D call. The CDR3 is 13 amino acids. Trimming stripped 0 bases from V and 13 bases from J, with 13 bases between. CDR1 and CDR2 (germline): MGHRA, YSYEKL. CDR3 protein: CASSQDPMSEQYF. DNA of the CDR3: TGCGCCAGCAGCCAAGATCCCATGTCGGAACAGTACTTC.

The genes are TRBV4-2 and TRBJ1-5, with TRBD1 as a possible D gene (6 bases). V was cut by 0 bases and J by 6 bases, with 12 bases left in between. The CDR3 is 15 amino acids. Germline V gene lookup returns CDR1 LGHNA and CDR2 YNFKEQ. CDR3 DNA sequence: TGTGCCAGCAGCCAAGACCGGGACACGGGTCAGCCCCAGCATTTT. Translation gives CASSQDRDTGQPQHF.

This clonotype came up a few times. The chain couples TRBV27 to TRBJ2-7; no clear D. With 2 bases removed from V and 2 bases from J, the gap between germline ends came to 13 bases. The germline gives CDR1 MNHEY, CDR2 SMNVEV (reference sequence). The CDR3 has 15 residues. The CDR3 DNA sequence: TGTGCCAGCAGTTTAATTCAAGGGTTCCCCTACGAGCAGTACTTC. Translated: CASSLIQGFPYEQYF.

V is TRBV6-5 and J is TRBJ2-7; D call uncertain. The CDR3 is 14 amino acids. The V and J ends lost 6 bases and 2 bases respectively, with 14 bases between them. Germline V gene data show CDR1 as MNHEY and CDR2 as SVGAGI. The DNA of the CDR3 is TGTGCCAGCAGGCCCGTTAGGGCCGCCTACGAGCAGTACTTC. It codes for CASRPVRAAYEQYF.

The gene calls are TRBV6-5 and TRBJ2-6, with 7 bases lining up with TRBD1. Looked up from germline, CDR1 is MNHEY and CDR2 is SVGAGI. V lost 6 bases to trimming and J lost 3 bases; unmatched junction nucleotides: 8. The CDR3 is made up of 16 amino acids. CDR3 DNA: TGTGCCAGCAGCTACGTGACAGGGATTGGGGCCAACGTCCTGACTTTC. Amino acids: CASSYVTGIGANVLTF.

J is TRBJ1-1 and V is TRBV4-3; a possible D gene is TRBD1 (5 bases). V was shortened by 1 base and J by 3 bases, with 12 bases between the two germline ends. The CDR3 spans 15 residues. Germline-derived CDR1 and CDR2 are LGHNA and YSLEER. The CDR3: CASSQGGESDTEAFF. The CDR3 nucleotides are TGCGCCAGCAGCCAAGGGGGGGAGTCGGACACTGAAGCTTTCTTT.

This clonotype was seen a handful of times. The chain is built from TRBV20-1 and TRBJ2-1; D is uncertain. CDR1 DFQATT and CDR2 SNEGSKA come from the germline V gene (reference sequence). This CDR3 has 12 amino acids. Trimming removed 0 bases from V and 5 bases from J, with 5 bases in between. In nucleotides, the CDR3 is TGCAGTGCTAGAGAGGATCACAATGAGCAGTTCTTC. It translates to CSAREDHNEQFF.

CDR3 nucleotide sequence: TGTGCCAGTAGGGGGTACCTCAATAGCAATCAGCCCCAGCATTTT. Translated: CASRGYLNSNQPQHF. The V call is TRBV27, the J call TRBJ1-5; perhaps TRBD1 as D (6 bases). Trimming shortened V by 9 bases and J by 0 bases, and 15 bases separated the two germline ends. Germline-derived CDR1 and CDR2 are MNHEY and SMNVEV (reference sequence). This CDR3 has 15 amino acids.

Regarding this clonotype: A much larger clone differs by one base, so this may be a read error. The CDR3 carries no conserved terminal phenylalanine or tryptophan, so it likely arises from a read error. The J gene is TRBJ2-7, the V gene TRBV29-1; 9 bases match TRBD1. V shed 5 bases, J shed 0 bases, and the junction held 8 bases outside the gene matches. CDR1 and CDR2 (germline): SQVTM, ANQGSEA. This CDR3 comprises 15 residues. This CDR3 is CSVSGTGISSYEQYL. For the CDR3, the DNA is TGCAGCGTTTCTGGGACAGGGATTTCCTCCTACGAGCAGTACTTA.

This CDR3 is CASSHGTSGNQETQYF. CDR3 in DNA: TGTGCCAGCAGCCACGGGACTAGCGGTAACCAAGAGACCCAGTACTTC. V gene TRBV11-2 combines with J gene TRBJ2-5, with 11 bases that match TRBD2. The germline gives CDR1 SGHAT, CDR2 FQNNGV. Trimming cost V 5 bases and J 0 bases; bases outside gene matches: 5. This CDR3 contains 16 residues.

This rearrangement joins TRBV6-2 or TRBV6-3 to TRBJ2-3; D possibly matches TRBD1 or TRBD2 (5 bases each). This CDR3 is 18 amino acids long. Germline V gene sequence: CDR1 MNHEY, CDR2 SVGEGT. V dropped 2 bases and J dropped 3 bases, with 21 bases sitting between them. In DNA form, the CDR3 reads TGTGCCAGCAGTTACCTACCCCCGGGGCCAAATCCGACAGATACGCAGTATTTT. Translating gives CASSYLPPGPNPTDTQYF.

This clonotype was picked up a small number of times. The rearrangement joins TRBV6-6 to TRBJ2-5, with D possibly TRBD1 on 6 matching bases. Trimming shortened V by 6 bases and J by 4 bases, and 15 bases separated the two germline ends. The CDR3 contains 14 residues. Germline CDR1 MNHNY, CDR2 SVGAGI (reference sequence). The CDR3 DNA reads as TGTGCCAGCAGGTTACAGGGAGTAGGAGAGACCCAGTACTTC. This codes for CASRLQGVGETQYF.

This chain joins TRBV15 and TRBJ2-4, with D tentatively TRBD2 (5 bases). The J call may be incorrect, as the DNA end agrees better with TRBJ2-5. The CDR3 consists of 16 residues. Germline V gives CDR1 LNHNV, CDR2 YYDKDF (reference sequence). The CDR3 coding sequence is TGTGCCACCAGCAGCCCAGCGACGGCGGCGGGAGAGACCCAGTACTTC. Protein: CATSSPATAAGETQYF.

The J gene is TRBJ1-2, the V gene TRBV27; 11 bases agree with TRBD1. The CDR3 has 14 amino acids. Germline CDR1 reads MNHEY; CDR2 reads SMNVEV (reference sequence). V lost 8 bases and J lost 7; bases outside the gene matches: 9. The CDR3 protein is CASSWTGGAGGYTF. The CDR3 bases are TGTGCCAGCTCTTGGACAGGGGGCGCTGGTGGCTACACCTTC.

This clonotype has only one observation. This chain joins TRBV3-1 and TRBJ2-6; 9 bases are a match to TRBD1. CDR1 is LGHDT and CDR2 is YNNKEL in the germline V gene (reference sequence). The CDR3 is made up of 19 amino acids. V lost 0 bases to trimming and J lost 4 bases; unmatched junction nucleotides: 10. This CDR3 is CASSQDLGTGFAGANVLTF. Written as DNA, the CDR3 is TGTGCCAGCAGCCAAGATTTAGGGACAGGGTTTGCCGGGGCCAACGTCCTGACTTTC.

The J gene is TRBJ2-1, the V gene TRBV4-1, with TRBD2 matching 12 bases. In germline, CDR1 is MGHRA, CDR2 YSYEKL. The CDR3 is 17 residues long. J was trimmed by 2 bases and V by 1 base; bases with no gene match: 3. This CDR3 reads CASSQGTSGGTYNEQFF. The CDR3 DNA is TGCGCCAGCAGCCAAGGTACTAGCGGGGGGACCTACAATGAGCAGTTCTTC.

This chain links TRBV12-3 or TRBV12-4 with TRBJ2-3; D uncertain. V lost 2 bases and J lost 2, with 5 bases in between. The CDR3 length is 13 residues. CDR3 sequence reads: CASSLQTTDTQYF. The CDR3 coding sequence is TGTGCCAGCAGTTTACAGACCACAGATACGCAGTATTTT.

This clonotype occurred many times. The chain employs TRBV7-3 and TRBJ1-1; D not certain. V was clipped by 4 bases and J by 0 bases, with 6 bases between them. The CDR3 is 13 residues long. Germline lookup yields CDR1 SGHTA and CDR2 FQGTGA. CDR3 coding DNA: TGTGCCAGCAGCTCTGGACTGAACACTGAAGCTTTCTTT. Translating gives CASSSGLNTEAFF.